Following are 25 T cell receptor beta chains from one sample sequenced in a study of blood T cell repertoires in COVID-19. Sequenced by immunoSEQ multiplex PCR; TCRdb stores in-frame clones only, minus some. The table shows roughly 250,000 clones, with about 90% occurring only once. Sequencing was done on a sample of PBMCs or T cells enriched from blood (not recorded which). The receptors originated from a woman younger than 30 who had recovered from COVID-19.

CDR3 loop: CASSLSLGDIQYF. CDR3 coding DNA: TGTGCCAGCAGTTTAAGTCTAGGGGACATTCAGTACTTC. The chain recombines TRBV28 with TRBJ2-4; tentatively, D is TRBD1 (5 bases). Trimming pared 2 bases from V and 8 bases from J, leaving 10 bases between. There are 13 residues in the CDR3. Per germline, CDR1 MDHEN and CDR2 SYDVKM.

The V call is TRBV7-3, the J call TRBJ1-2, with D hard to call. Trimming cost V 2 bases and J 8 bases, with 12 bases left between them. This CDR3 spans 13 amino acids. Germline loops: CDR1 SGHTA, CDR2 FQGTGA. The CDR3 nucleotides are TGTGCCAGCAGCTTAGAGGGTCAGGAGGGCTACACCTTC. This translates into CASSLEGQEGYTF. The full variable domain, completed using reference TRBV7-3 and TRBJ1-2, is GAGVSQTPSNKVTEKGKYVELRCDPISGHTALYWYRQSLGQGPEFLIYFQGTGAADDSGLPNDRFFAVRPEGSVSTLKIQRTERGDSAVYLCASSLEGQEGYTFGSGTRLTVV.

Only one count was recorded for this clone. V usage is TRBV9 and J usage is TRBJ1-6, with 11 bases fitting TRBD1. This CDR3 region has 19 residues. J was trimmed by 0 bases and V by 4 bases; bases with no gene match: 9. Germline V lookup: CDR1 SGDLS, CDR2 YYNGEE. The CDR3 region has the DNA TGTGCCAGCAGCCCCCGGGACAGGGGGGGATACTCCTATAATTCACCCCTCCACTTT. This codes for CASSPRDRGGYSYNSPLHF.

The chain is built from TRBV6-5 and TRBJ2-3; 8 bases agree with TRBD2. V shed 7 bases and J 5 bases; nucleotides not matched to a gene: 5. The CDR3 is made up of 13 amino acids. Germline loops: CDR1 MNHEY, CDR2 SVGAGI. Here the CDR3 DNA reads TGTGCCAGCATCGGGGGGGCAGGAGATACGCAGTATTTT. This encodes CASIGGAGDTQYF.

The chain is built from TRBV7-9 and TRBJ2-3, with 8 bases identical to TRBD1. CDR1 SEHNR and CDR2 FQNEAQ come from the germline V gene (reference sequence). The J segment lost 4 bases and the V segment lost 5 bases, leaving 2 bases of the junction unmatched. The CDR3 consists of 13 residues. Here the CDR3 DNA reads TGTGCCAGCAGCCTACAGGGGGCAGATACGCAGTATTTT. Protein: CASSLQGADTQYF.

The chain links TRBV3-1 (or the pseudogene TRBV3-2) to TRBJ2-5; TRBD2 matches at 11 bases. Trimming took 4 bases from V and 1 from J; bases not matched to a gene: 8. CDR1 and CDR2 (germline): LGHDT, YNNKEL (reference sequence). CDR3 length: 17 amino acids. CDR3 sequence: CASSLGTSGGSQETQYF. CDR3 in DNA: TGTGCCAGCAGCCTCGGGACTAGCGGAGGAAGCCAAGAGACCCAGTACTTC.

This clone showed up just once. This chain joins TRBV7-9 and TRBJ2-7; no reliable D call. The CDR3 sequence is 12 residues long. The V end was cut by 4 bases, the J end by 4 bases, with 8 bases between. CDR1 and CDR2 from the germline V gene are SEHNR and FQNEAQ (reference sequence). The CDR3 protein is CASSSVLYEQYF. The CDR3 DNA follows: TGTGCCAGCAGCTCAGTCCTTTACGAGCAGTACTTC.

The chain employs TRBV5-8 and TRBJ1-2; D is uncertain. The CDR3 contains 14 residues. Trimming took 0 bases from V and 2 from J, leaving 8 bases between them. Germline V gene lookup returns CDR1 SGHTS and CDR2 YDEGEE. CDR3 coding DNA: TGTGCCAGCAGCTTGGACACCTTAAACTATGGCTACACCTTC. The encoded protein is CASSLDTLNYGYTF.

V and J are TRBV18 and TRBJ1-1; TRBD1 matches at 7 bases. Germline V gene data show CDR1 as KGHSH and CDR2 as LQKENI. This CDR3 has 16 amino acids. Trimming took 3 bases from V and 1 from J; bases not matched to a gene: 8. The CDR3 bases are TGTGCCAGCTCACCTTTGGCGGGACAGACGAACACTGAAGCTTTCTTT. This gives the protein CASSPLAGQTNTEAFF. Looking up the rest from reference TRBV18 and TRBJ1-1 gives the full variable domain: NAGVMQNPRHLVRRRGQEARLRCSPMKGHSHVYWYRQLPEEGLKFMVYLQKENIIDESGMPKERFSAEFPKEGPSILRIQQVVRGDSAAYFCASSPLAGQTNTEAFFGQGTRLTVV.

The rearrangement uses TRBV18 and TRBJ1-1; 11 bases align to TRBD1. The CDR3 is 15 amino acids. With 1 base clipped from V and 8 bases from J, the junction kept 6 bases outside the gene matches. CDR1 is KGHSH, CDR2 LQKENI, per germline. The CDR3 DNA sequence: TGTGCCAGCTCACCACGGACAGGGGGCGATGCGGAAGCTTTCTTT. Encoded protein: CASSPRTGGDAEAFF.

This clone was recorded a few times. The CDR3 DNA follows: TGCAGCGTCCGTATGAACACTGAAGCTTTCTTT. It is translated as CSVRMNTEAFF. V usage is TRBV29-1 and J usage is TRBJ1-1; D remains ambiguous. Looked up from germline, CDR1 is SQVTM and CDR2 is ANQGSEA. The CDR3 has 11 amino acids. V was trimmed by 6 bases and J by 0 bases, leaving 5 bases between them.

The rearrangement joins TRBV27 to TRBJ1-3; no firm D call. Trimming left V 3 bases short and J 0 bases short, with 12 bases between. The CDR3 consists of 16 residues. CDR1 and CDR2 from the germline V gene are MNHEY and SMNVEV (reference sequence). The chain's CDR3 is CASSLVRSLSGNTIYF. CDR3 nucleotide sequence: TGTGCCAGCAGTTTGGTCAGATCCCTCTCTGGAAACACCATATATTTT.

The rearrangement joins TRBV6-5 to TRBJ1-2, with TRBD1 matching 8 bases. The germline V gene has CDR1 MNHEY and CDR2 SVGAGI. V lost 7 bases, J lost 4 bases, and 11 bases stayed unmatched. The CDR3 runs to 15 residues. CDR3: CASTSPGQEIYGYTF. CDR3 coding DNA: TGTGCCAGCACCTCCCCGGGACAGGAGATCTATGGCTACACCTTC.

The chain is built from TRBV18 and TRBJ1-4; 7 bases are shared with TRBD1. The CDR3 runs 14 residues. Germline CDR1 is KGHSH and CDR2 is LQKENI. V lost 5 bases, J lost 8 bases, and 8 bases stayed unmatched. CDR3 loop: CASSLRQGREKLFF. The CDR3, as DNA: TGTGCCAGCTCATTGCGACAGGGTAGAGAAAAACTGTTTTTT.

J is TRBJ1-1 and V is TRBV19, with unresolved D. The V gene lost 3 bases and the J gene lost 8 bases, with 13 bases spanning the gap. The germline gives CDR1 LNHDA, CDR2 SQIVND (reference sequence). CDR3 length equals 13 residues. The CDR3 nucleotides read TGTGCCAGTAGTATCCCGGGGTCTCTCGAAGCTTTCTTT. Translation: CASSIPGSLEAFF.

Here the CDR3 reads CASSLATGYGYTF. The CDR3 coding sequence is TGTGCCAGCAGCTTAGCCACAGGGTATGGCTACACCTTC. The rearrangement joins TRBV7-2 to TRBJ1-2; TRBD1 is a possible D gene (6 bases). Germline V gives CDR1 SGHTA, CDR2 FQGNSA. The CDR3 contains 13 residues. V shed 0 bases and J shed 5 bases, with 7 bases lying between them.

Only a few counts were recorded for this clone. The CDR3 coding sequence is TGTGCCAGCAGTGTCCTAGCGGGCTACACCGGGGAGCTGTTTTTT. It specifies CASSVLAGYTGELFF. The chain couples TRBV2 to TRBJ2-2; 8 nucleotides match TRBD2. Unmatched junction bases numbered 4, after V lost 4 bases and J lost 3 bases. This CDR3 has 15 amino acids. Germline CDR1 SNHLY, CDR2 FYNNEI.

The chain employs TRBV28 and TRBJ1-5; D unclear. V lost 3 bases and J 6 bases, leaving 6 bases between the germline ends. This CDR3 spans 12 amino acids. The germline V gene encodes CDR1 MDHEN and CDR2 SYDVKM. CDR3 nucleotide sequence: TGTGCCAGCAGTTTCCTGAGTCAGCCCCAGCATTTT. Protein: CASSFLSQPQHF.

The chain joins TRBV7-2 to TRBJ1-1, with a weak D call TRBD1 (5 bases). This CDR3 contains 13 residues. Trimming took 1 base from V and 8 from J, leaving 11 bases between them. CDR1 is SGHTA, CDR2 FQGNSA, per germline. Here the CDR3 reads CASSLVSAGEAFF. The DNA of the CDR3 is TGTGCCAGCAGCTTAGTCTCGGCAGGGGAAGCTTTCTTT. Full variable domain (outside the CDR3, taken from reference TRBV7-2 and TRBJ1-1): GAGVSQSPSNKVTEKGKDVELRCDPISGHTALYWYRQSLGQGLEFLIYFQGNSAPDKSGLPSDRFSAERTGGSVSTLTIQRTQQEDSAVYLCASSLVSAGEAFFGQGTRLTVV.

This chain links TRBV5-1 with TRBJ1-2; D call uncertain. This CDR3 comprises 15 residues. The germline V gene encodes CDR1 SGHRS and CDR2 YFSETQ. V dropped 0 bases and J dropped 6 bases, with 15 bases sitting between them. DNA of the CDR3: TGCGCCAGCAGCTTGGGTTCCTACGGTAATAATGGCTACACCTTC. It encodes CASSLGSYGNNGYTF. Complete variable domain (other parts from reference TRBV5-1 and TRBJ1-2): KAGVTQTPRYLIKTRGQQVTLSCSPISGHRSVSWYQQTPGQGLQFLFEYFSETQRNKGNFPGRFSGRQFSNSRSEMNVSTLELGDSALYLCASSLGSYGNNGYTFGSGTRLTVV.

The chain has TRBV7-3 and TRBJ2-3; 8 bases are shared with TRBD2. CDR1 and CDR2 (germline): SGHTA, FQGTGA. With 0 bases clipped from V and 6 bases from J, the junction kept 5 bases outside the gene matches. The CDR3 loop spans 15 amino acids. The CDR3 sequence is CASSLTSGSTDTQYF. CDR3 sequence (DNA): TGTGCCAGCAGCTTAACCAGCGGGAGTACGGATACGCAGTATTTT.

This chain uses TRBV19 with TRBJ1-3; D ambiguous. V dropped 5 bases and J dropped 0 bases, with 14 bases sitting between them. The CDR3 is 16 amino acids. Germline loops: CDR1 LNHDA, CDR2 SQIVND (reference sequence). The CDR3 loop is CASSPLNSNSGNTIYF. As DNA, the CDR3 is TGTGCCAGTAGTCCCTTAAACAGCAACTCTGGAAACACCATATATTTT.

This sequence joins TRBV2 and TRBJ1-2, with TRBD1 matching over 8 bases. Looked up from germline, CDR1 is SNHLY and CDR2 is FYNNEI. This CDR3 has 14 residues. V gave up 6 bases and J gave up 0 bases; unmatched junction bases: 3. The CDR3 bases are TGTGCCAGCAGAGGGGACAGGACTAACTATGGCTACACCTTC. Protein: CASRGDRTNYGYTF. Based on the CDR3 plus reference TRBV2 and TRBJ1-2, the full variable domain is EPEVTQTPSHQVTQMGQEVILRCVPISNHLYFYWYRQILGQKVEFLVSFYNNEISEKSEIFDDQFSVERPDGSNFTLKIRSTKLEDSAMYFCASRGDRTNYGYTFGSGTRLTVV.

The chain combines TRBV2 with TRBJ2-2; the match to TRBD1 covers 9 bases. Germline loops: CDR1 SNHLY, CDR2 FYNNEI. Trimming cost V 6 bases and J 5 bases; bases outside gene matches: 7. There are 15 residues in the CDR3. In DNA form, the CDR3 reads TGTGCCAGCAGCCCCGGGACAGGGAATACCGGGGAGCTGTTTTTT. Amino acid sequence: CASSPGTGNTGELFF.

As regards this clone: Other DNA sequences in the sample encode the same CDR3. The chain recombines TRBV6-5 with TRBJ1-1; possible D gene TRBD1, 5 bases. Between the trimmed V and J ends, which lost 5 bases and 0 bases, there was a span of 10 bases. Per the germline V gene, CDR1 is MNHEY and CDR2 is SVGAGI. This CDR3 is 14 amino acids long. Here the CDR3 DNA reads TGTGCCAGCAGTCGCGGACACTTGAACACTGAAGCTTTCTTT. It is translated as CASSRGHLNTEAFF.